The clone carrying this T cell receptor (beta chain) was detected once. Germline V CDR1 and CDR2: SGDLS, YYNGEE. After removal of 2 bases from V and 9 bases from J, the junction contained 13 bases not matched to a gene. There are 16 residues in the CDR3. In the source study's methods: The authors estimated nucleated cell counts from reference gene primer amplification. Using immunoSEQ multiplex PCR, the repertoire was profiled, and TCRdb retains in-frame clones only, with some absent. V and J calls and clone size follow that table, whereas D and trimming were derived from the DNA. The table shows about 210,000 clones, with roughly nine tenths occurring only once. The data were obtained in a study of blood T cell repertoires in COVID-19. About the study: There were acute and convalescent COVID-19 samples, and they came from the United States, Italy and Spain. The analysed material was cDNA or gDNA that came from T cells, B-cell-depleted T cells, or PBMCs.

The receptor was derived from a man aged 25-45 years with acute or convalescent COVID-19. The chain employs TRBV9 and TRBJ2-5, with 10 bases lining up with TRBD2. The sample taken for sequencing was peripheral blood. The CDR3 loop reads CASSVLILAGLGAQYF. The CDR3 nucleotides are TGTGCCAGCAGCGTCTTAATACTAGCGGGGCTTGGGGCCCAGTACTTC.